These 10 T cell receptor beta chains originate from one sample sequenced in a study of T cell changes during pregnancy in multiple sclerosis. The method was immunoSEQ multiplex PCR; TCRdb's version includes in-frame clones alone and lacks a portion of them. The data hold about 57,000 clones, with about 90% observed a single time. This specimen consisted of CD4+ T cells from peripheral blood mononuclear cells, obtained in the second trimester of pregnancy. These TCRs come from a female donor with multiple sclerosis, enrolled in a pregnancy study.

The CDR3 reads CASSYRQETQYF. The CDR3 region has the DNA TGTGCCAGTAGTTACAGACAAGAGACCCAGTACTTC. J is TRBJ2-5 and V is TRBV19; D not certain. There are 12 residues in the CDR3. Trimming shortened V by 5 bases and J by 2 bases, and 6 bases separated the two germline ends. Germline CDR1 reads LNHDA; CDR2 reads SQIVND (reference sequence).

This rearrangement joins TRBV5-4 to TRBJ2-1; 7 bases fit TRBD2. After removal of 3 bases from V and 4 bases from J, the junction contained 13 bases not matched to a gene. This CDR3 has 17 amino acids. Germline V lookup: CDR1 SGHNT, CDR2 YYREEE (reference sequence). In DNA form, the CDR3 reads TGTGCCAGCAGCTCTCAAAGATTTGGGGAGGGGTACAATGAGCAGTTCTTC. This encodes CASSSQRFGEGYNEQFF.

V is TRBV19 and J is TRBJ1-2; a possible D gene is TRBD1 (6 bases). This CDR3 comprises 15 residues. Germline values: CDR1 LNHDA, CDR2 SQIVND (reference sequence). V lost 0 bases and J 7 bases, leaving 15 bases between the germline ends. This chain's CDR3 is CASSIESRGRSGYTF. For the CDR3, the DNA is TGTGCCAGTAGTATAGAAAGCAGGGGTAGGAGTGGCTACACCTTC.

The chain is built from TRBV10-3 and TRBJ2-1; weak D call: TRBD1 (5 bases). This CDR3 region has 15 residues. The V end was cut by 4 bases, the J end by 0 bases, with 10 bases between. Germline loops: CDR1 ENHRY, CDR2 SYGVKD. Here the CDR3 DNA reads TGTGCCATCAGTGGGGGCGGTGGCTCCTACAATGAGCAGTTCTTC. Protein sequence: CAISGGGGSYNEQFF.

The rearrangement uses TRBV15 and TRBJ2-1; 9 positions agree with TRBD2. Germline V gene sequence: CDR1 LNHNV, CDR2 YYDKDF (reference sequence). The CDR3 runs to 21 residues. The V gene end was trimmed by 0 bases and the J gene end by 4 bases; junction bases not matched to a gene: 19. CDR3 bases: TGTGCCACCAGCAGAGATGCGAGCGGGAGGTTTTTTGGTCCTTTTTACAATGAGCAGTTCTTC. This encodes CATSRDASGRFFGPFYNEQFF.

The chain couples TRBV19 to TRBJ2-1, with 13 positions matching TRBD2. J was trimmed by 4 bases and V by 9 bases; bases with no gene match: 12. This CDR3 region has 17 residues. In germline, CDR1 is LNHDA, CDR2 SQIVND (reference sequence). The chain's CDR3 is CASSRRTSGSGYNEQFF. CDR3 in DNA: TGTGCCAGCAGCCGTCGGACTAGCGGGAGTGGGTACAATGAGCAGTTCTTC.

The rearrangement joins TRBV7-3 to TRBJ2-3, with 9 nucleotides matching TRBD2. The CDR3 has 15 residues. CDR1 and CDR2 (germline): SGHTA, FQGTGA. The V segment lost 1 base and the J segment 3 bases; nucleotides outside the gene matches: 2. CDR3 residues: CASSLNSGSTDTQYF. The CDR3 nucleotides are TGTGCCAGCAGCTTAAATAGCGGGAGTACAGATACGCAGTATTTT.

This sequence joins TRBV19 and TRBJ2-1, with TRBD2 identical over 11 bases. CDR1 LNHDA and CDR2 SQIVND come from the germline V gene (reference sequence). V lost 0 bases to trimming and J lost 7 bases; unmatched junction nucleotides: 5. The CDR3 spans 16 residues. The CDR3 DNA sequence: TGTGCCAGTAGTATAGATAATGCTAGCGGGAGGAATGAGCAGTTCTTC. Encoded protein: CASSIDNASGRNEQFF.

The chain combines TRBV9 with TRBJ1-6, with D tentatively TRBD1 (6 bases). The V gene lost 2 bases and the J gene lost 7 bases, with 19 bases spanning the gap. Germline-derived CDR1 and CDR2 are SGDLS and YYNGEE. The CDR3 has 17 amino acids. CDR3 in amino acids: CASSVSGGGGRNSPLHF. The CDR3 DNA follows: TGTGCCAGCAGCGTTTCTGGGGGTGGGGGCAGAAATTCACCCCTCCACTTT.

The V call is TRBV28, the J call TRBJ1-5; D remains unclear. This CDR3 has 15 residues. Germline V gives CDR1 MDHEN, CDR2 SYDVKM. The germline V and J ends were trimmed by 6 bases and 0 bases, with 12 bases remaining between them. This chain's CDR3 is CASRKLGVSNQPQHF. CDR3 nucleotides: TGTGCCAGCAGGAAGCTCGGGGTTAGCAATCAGCCCCAGCATTTT. Drawing the rest from reference TRBV28 and TRBJ1-5, the complete variable domain is DVKVTQSSRYLVKRTGEKVFLECVQDMDHENMFWYRQDPGLGLRLIYFSYDVKMKEKGDIPEGYSVSREKKERFSLILESASTNQTSMYLCASRKLGVSNQPQHFGDGTRLSIL.